This T cell receptor (beta chain) was sequenced during a study of OX40 agonist ivuxolimab in advanced cancers. For context, the study as a whole: Ivuxolimab, which targeted the costimulatory receptor OX40 (CD134), was an agonistic, fully human IgG2 monoclonal antibody. Intravenous ivuxolimab was administered to patients every 2 weeks at six dose levels: 0.01, 0.1, 0.3, 1.5, 3 and 10 mg/kg. Of the roughly 52 dose-escalation patients, hepatocellular carcinoma was present in about 20, melanoma in around 15, renal cell carcinoma in 9 and head and neck cancer in 9. A male proportion of 75% to 85% and a mean age of about 60 years, ranging from roughly 23 to 85, were recorded for the dose-escalation cohort. Patients were allowed to have had prior anti-PD-1, anti-PD-L1 or anti-CTLA-4 therapy, and 30% to 40% of the dose-escalation patients had been treated with checkpoint inhibitors. Three dose-escalation patients achieved partial responses, one with hepatocellular carcinoma and two with cutaneous melanoma. The point of sequencing TCRbeta in the periphery was to test whether ivuxolimab changed TCR sequence diversity and drove clonal T-cell expansion. The monotherapy dose-escalation portion (N ≈ 50 patients) of the phase I ivuxolimab trial is reported in the paper. The investigation overall reported the following: At doses of 0.1 to 3.0 mg/kg, clonal expansion of both CD4+ and CD8+ T cells in blood was seen between baseline and week 6. Low levels of normalized T-cell clonal expansion were also seen in some nonresponding patients. On average, CD8+ T cells showed more expanded clones than CD4+ T cells after ivuxolimab. In the 0.1-3.0 mg/kg groups, partial responders were among the patients with the lowest normalized peripheral clonal expansion, particularly in CD8+ T cells. Which antigens the clonally expanded peripheral T cells were specific for was not determined.

The germline V gene gives CDR1 as SQVTM and CDR2 as ANQGSEA. Trimming at the junction amounts to 7 bases on V and 5 bases on J, and the germline ends lie 12 bases apart. The CDR3 runs 11 residues from the cysteine to the phenylalanine. The kept DNA is CDR3 alone, 33 bases in frame from the first base. Patients with autoimmune disease history or receiving systemic immunosuppression were excluded from the trial. In every dose cohort, peripheral blood was drawn for TCR sequencing at baseline, cycle 4 day 1, and cycle 7 day 1. The samples were drawn from a first-in-human, open-label, multicenter phase I dose-escalation trial of ivuxolimab. Adults with locally advanced or metastatic melanoma, renal cell carcinoma, hepatocellular carcinoma or head and neck squamous cell carcinoma were enrolled in the trial. CD4+ and CD8+ T cells were sorted separately from peripheral blood before TCR sequencing. For sequencing of the TCRbeta CDR3 region, genomic DNA was extracted from the sorted cells. The immunoSEQ Assay was used to sequence the TCRbeta CDR3 regions. TCRdb's version of the immuneACCESS table is confined to in-frame rearrangements and falls short of the full clone set. An unresolved V gene accounts for under half of the shortfall where checked; the remainder is of unknown origin. Counted in this sample were about 55,000 clones; around three quarters of them appeared once. 6.3% of the sample rests with the top ten.

About this clone: Its antigen remains undetermined. Base qualities are not recorded, but no much larger clone differs from it by a single base.

The chain couples TRBV29-1 to TRBJ2-7; tentative D gene TRBD1, with 5 bases matching. This clonotype was obtained from an adult with an advanced solid tumor such as melanoma, head and neck, liver or kidney cancer. The sample in question was CD4+ or CD8+ T cells sorted from blood, obtained in a trial of the OX40 agonist ivuxolimab. The CDR3 sequence is CSGQSADEQYF. DNA sequence: TGCAGCGGACAGTCGGCGGACGAGCAGTACTTC.